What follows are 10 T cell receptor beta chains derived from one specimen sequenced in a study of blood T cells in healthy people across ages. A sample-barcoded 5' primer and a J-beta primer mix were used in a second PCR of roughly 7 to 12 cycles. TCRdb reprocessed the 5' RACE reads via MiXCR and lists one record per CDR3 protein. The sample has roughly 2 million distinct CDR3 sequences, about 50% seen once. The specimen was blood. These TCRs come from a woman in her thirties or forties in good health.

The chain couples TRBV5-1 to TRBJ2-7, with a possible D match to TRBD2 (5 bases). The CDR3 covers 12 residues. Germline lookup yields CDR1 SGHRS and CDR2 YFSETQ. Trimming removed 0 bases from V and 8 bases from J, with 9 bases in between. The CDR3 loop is CASSLETTKQYF. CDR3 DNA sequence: TGCGCCAGCAGCTTGGAGACTACGAAGCAGTACTTC. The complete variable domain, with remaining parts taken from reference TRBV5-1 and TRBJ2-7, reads KAGVTQTPRYLIKTRGQQVTLSCSPISGHRSVSWYQQTPGQGLQFLFEYFSETQRNKGNFPGRFSGRQFSNSRSEMNVSTLELGDSALYLCASSLETTKQYFGPGTRLTVT.

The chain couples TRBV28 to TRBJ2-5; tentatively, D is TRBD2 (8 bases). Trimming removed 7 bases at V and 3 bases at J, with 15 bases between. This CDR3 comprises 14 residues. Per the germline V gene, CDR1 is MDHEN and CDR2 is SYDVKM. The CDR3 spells CASNTGGGKETQYF. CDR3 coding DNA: TGTGCCAGCAATACGGGAGGGGGCAAAGAGACCCAGTACTTC.

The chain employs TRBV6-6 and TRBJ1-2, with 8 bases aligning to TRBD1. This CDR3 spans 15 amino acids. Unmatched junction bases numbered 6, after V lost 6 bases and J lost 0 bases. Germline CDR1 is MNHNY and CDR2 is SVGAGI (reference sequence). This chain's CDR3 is CASREQGVSNYGYTF. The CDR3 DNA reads TGTGCCAGCAGGGAACAGGGGGTCTCTAACTATGGCTACACCTTC.

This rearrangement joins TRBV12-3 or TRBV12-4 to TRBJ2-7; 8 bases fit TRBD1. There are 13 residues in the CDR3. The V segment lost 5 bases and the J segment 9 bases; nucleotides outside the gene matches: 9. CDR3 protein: CASSRSQGAGQYF. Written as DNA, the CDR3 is TGTGCCAGCAGTCGATCCCAGGGGGCTGGGCAGTACTTC.

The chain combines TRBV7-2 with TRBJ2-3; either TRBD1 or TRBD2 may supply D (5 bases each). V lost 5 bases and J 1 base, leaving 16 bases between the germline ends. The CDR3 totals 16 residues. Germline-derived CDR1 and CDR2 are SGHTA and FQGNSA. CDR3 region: CASSRDLGLGTDTQYF. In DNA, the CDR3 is TGTGCCAGCAGCCGGGACCTAGGGCTCGGCACAGATACGCAGTATTTT.

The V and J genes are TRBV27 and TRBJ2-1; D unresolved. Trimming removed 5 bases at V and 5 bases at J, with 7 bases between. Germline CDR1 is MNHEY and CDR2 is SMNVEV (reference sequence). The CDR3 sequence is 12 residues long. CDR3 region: CASSRPHNEQFF. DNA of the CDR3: TGTGCCAGCAGTCGGCCCCACAATGAGCAGTTCTTC.

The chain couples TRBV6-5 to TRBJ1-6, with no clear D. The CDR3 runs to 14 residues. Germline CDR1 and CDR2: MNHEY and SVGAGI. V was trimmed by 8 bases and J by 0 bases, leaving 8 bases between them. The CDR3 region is CASSARSYNSPLHF. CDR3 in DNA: TGTGCCAGCTCAGCCCGCTCCTATAATTCACCCCTCCACTTT.

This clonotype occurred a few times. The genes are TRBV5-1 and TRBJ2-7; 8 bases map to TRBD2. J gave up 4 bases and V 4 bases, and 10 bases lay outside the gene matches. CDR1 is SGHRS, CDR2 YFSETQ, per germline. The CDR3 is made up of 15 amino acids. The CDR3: CASSRTSPTSYEQYF. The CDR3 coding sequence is TGCGCCAGCAGCCGGACTAGCCCGACCTCTTACGAGCAGTACTTC.

The DNA for the CDR3 is TGTGCCAGCAGCTTGGTTTACGGTACCTATGGCTACACCTTC. It translates to CASSLVYGTYGYTF. This sequence joins TRBV5-6 and TRBJ1-2; unclear D gene. CDR1 and CDR2 from the germline V gene are SGHDT and YYEEEE. V gave up 0 bases and J gave up 4 bases, with 10 bases separating them. CDR3 length: 14 residues.

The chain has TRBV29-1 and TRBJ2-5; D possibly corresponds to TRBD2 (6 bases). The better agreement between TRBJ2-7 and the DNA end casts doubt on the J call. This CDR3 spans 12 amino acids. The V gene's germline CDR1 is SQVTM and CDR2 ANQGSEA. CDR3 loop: CSAETSFHEQYF. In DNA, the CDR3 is TGCAGCGCCGAGACTAGTTTCCACGAGCAGTACTTC.